This T cell receptor beta chain came from a study of Ad26.COV2.S vaccination and SARS-CoV-2 variants. Background on the study: In the study, Ad26.COV2.S was injected intramuscularly once, or twice 56 days apart.

Study-wide points: The TCR-based breadth and depth measures might underestimate overall T cell responses. Placebo and vaccine recipients had non-spike TCR breadth that was similar.

Treatment: 15 to 20 received Ad26.COV2.S at low or high dose, single or two shots; 5 received placebo; per-sample allocation not given. After the first vaccine or placebo injection, samples were drawn on day 63. Donor was an adult aged 18-55 years in Boston. Sequencing was performed with immunoSEQ multiplex PCR; in TCRdb, only in-frame clones are kept and a portion is missing. This table holds about 400,000 clones, approximately 91% found once. Note on this clone: Its antigen is unidentified.

The CDR3 length is 14 residues. V lost 6 bases and J lost 0, with 15 bases in between. Per the germline V gene, CDR1 is SQVTM and CDR2 is ANQGSEA. The source material was peripheral blood, sampled in a trial of Ad26.COV2.S vaccine versus placebo. This TCR derives from a person aged 18-65 years who received the Ad26.COV2.S COVID-19 vaccine or a placebo. The chain carries TRBV29-1 and TRBJ2-7; tentative D call: TRBD2 (6 bases). The DNA of the CDR3 is TGCAGCGTCGCGGGAAACCCGCCCTCCTACGAGCAGTACTTC. Its translation is CSVAGNPPSYEQYF.